The rows below give T cell receptor beta chains drawn from one sample of a study of CD8+ T cells in alopecia areata. Sequenced by immunoSEQ multiplex PCR; TCRdb stores in-frame clones only, minus some. The table shows fewer than 200,000 clones, with 50% to 60% occurring only once. The sequenced sample was CD4+ T cells sorted from blood, obtained at week 0. The receptors come from a human donor with alopecia areata. The CDR3 runs from the conserved cysteine through the conserved F or W. The order of the fields is V gene, clone size, D gene, J gene, CDR3 DNA, CDR3 protein. A D gene is named only where the DNA matches it firmly. Size is omitted from some rows. Given values are once, few, many or a class for expanded clones.

TRBV15	NA	TRBD1	TRBJ1-5	TGTGCCACCAGCCCCGAGGACAGGGGGAGATCTCAGCCCCAGCATTTT	CATSPEDRGRSQPQHF
TRBV29-1	NA	NA	TRBJ2-3	TGCAGCGTTCGAGTGGGCGATACGCAGTATTTT	CSVRVGDTQYF
TRBV2	few	NA	TRBJ1-3	TGTGCCAGCAGAGATTCTACAGGAGTACCAATGGACACCATATATTTT	CASRDSTGVPMDTIYF
TRBV5-1	NA	NA	TRBJ1-6	TGCGCCAGCAGGTACGAGAATTCACCCCTCCACTTT	CASRYENSPLHF
TRBV27	NA	NA	TRBJ2-5	TGTGCCAGCAGTTTGCGGGGTAGGGTACAAGAGACCCAGTACTTC	CASSLRGRVQETQYF
TRBV29-1	NA	NA	TRBJ1-2	TGCAGCGTTAGTTTTTGGGGCTCGCAAGGCTACACCTTC	CSVSFWGSQGYTF
TRBV4-1	few	NA	TRBJ1-4	TGCGCCAGCAGCCAAGATAGGCGGATCGGGGAAAAACTGTTTTTT	CASSQDRRIGEKLFF
TRBV6-6	NA	NA	TRBJ1-1	TGTGCCTCACAGGGGAACACTGAAGCTTTCTTT	CASQGNTEAFF
TRBV5-1	NA	TRBD1	TRBJ1-4	TGCGCCAGCAGCTTTTTGACAGGGAGTAATGAAAAACTGTTTTTT	CASSFLTGSNEKLFF
TRBV10-3	NA	TRBD1	TRBJ2-3	TGTGCCATCAGTGACGAGGGACAGGGGGCAGATACGCAGTATTTT	CAISDEGQGADTQYF
TRBV7-6	NA	NA	TRBJ1-6	TGTGCCAGCAGCTTGGATGCCTATAATTCACCCCTCCACTTT	CASSLDAYNSPLHF
TRBV5-1	NA	NA	TRBJ2-4	TGCGCCAGCAGCTCGGCAGGGAAAACCATTCAGTACTTC	CASSSAGKTIQYF
TRBV30	NA	NA	TRBJ1-4	TGTGCCTGGAGTGTCCGGGGGCCGGGCGAAAAACTGTTTTTT	CAWSVRGPGEKLFF
TRBV15	NA	NA	TRBJ1-1	TGTGCCACCAGCAGAGATCTAGGCACTGAAGCTTTCTTT	CATSRDLGTEAFF
TRBV2	NA	NA	TRBJ1-6	TGTGCCAGCCAAGGACAGTCAGGATCACCCCTCCACTTT	CASQGQSGSPLHF
TRBV5-1	few	TRBD1	TRBJ2-3	TGCGCCAGCAGATCAACAGGGGCAGATACGCAGTATTTT	CASRSTGADTQYF
TRBV30	NA	NA	TRBJ2-7	TGTGCCTGGAGGGCCAGGGGGGCAGCCTACGAGCAGTACTTC	CAWRARGAAYEQYF
TRBV7-8	NA	NA	TRBJ2-7	TGTGCCAGCAGCCCCCGGGTCGAACTGGCCTACGAGCAGTACTTC	CASSPRVELAYEQYF
TRBV27	NA	TRBD1	TRBJ2-3	TGTGCCAGCAGTCCAGCCGGGACAGGGGCAGATACGCAGTATTTT	CASSPAGTGADTQYF
TRBV30	NA	NA	TRBJ1-6	TGTGCCTGGAGTGTACGTGAGGGATTTCTACTCCACTTT	CAWSVREGFLLHF
TRBV5-6	NA	NA	TRBJ2-7	TGTGCCAGCAGCCCTATGACGCGCTACGAGCAGTACTTC	CASSPMTRYEQYF
TRBV5-1	NA	NA	TRBJ2-5	TGCGCCAGCAGCCATGGGGACTCGCAAGAGACCCAGTACTTC	CASSHGDSQETQYF
TRBV10-3	NA	NA	TRBJ1-1	TGTGCCATCAGCAATACAGGGCCTTGGGGTGAAGCTTTCTTT	CAISNTGPWGEAFF
TRBV5-1	NA	NA	TRBJ2-5	TGCGCCAGCAGCTGGACGGACACCAACCAAGAGACCCAGTACTTC	CASSWTDTNQETQYF
TRBV4-1	NA	NA	TRBJ1-5	TGCGCCAGCAGCCAAGATCCACATAGCAATCAGCCCCAGCATTTT	CASSQDPHSNQPQHF
TRBV6-6	NA	NA	TRBJ2-5	TGTGCCAGCAGTCGGGGGCTGGAGACCCAGTACTTC	CASSRGLETQYF
TRBV29-1	NA	NA	TRBJ2-2	TGCAGCGTGGGGGGTCAGCAATCCGCCGGGGAGCTGTTTTTT	CSVGGQQSAGELFF
TRBV30	NA	NA	TRBJ1-2	TGTGCCTGGAGTCCCCGATCTAACTATGGCTACACCTTC	CAWSPRSNYGYTF
TRBV7-8	few	NA	TRBJ1-2	TGTGCCAGCAGCTTAGATGGGGGACTTGGCTACACCTTC	CASSLDGGLGYTF
TRBV29-1	NA	NA	TRBJ2-1	TGCAGCGGATCCAAGAGCTCCTACAATGAGCAGTTCTTC	CSGSKSSYNEQFF
TRBV23-1	NA	NA	TRBJ2-1	TGCGCCAGCAGTCAAGGTGGTAATGAGCAGTTCTTC	CASSQGGNEQFF
TRBV19	few	NA	TRBJ2-5	TGTGCCAGTAGTATGAGTGGGGGAAGGGAAGAGACCCAGTACTTC	CASSMSGGREETQYF
TRBV7-9	NA	NA	TRBJ2-7	TGTGCCAGCAGCGACGGGACATTAGTGGGCGAGCAGTACTTC	CASSDGTLVGEQYF
TRBV6-5	once	NA	TRBJ2-7	TGTGCCAGCGGCCAAGAGTACGAGCAGTACTTC	CASGQEYEQYF
TRBV10-3	few	NA	TRBJ1-3	TGTGCCATCAGTGAGTCTCTGGGGGAGACTGGAAACACCATATATTTT	CAISESLGETGNTIYF
TRBV30	NA	NA	TRBJ2-5	TGTGCCTGGAGTGTAAGCTGGTTAGCGGCAGAGACCCAGTACTTC	CAWSVSWLAAETQYF
TRBV29-1	few	TRBD2	TRBJ2-5	TGCAGCGTTGGGGAGGGAGAGACCCAGTACTTC	CSVGEGETQYF
TRBV29-1	NA	NA	TRBJ2-2	TGCAGCATCCCCCGGGGGGCGGCGAACACCGGGGAGCTGTTTTTT	CSIPRGAANTGELFF
TRBV10-3	NA	NA	TRBJ1-2	TGTGCCATCAGTGAGTCACCTCAACCTCAGTGGAATGGCTACACCTTC	CAISESPQPQWNGYTF
TRBV10-3	NA	NA	TRBJ2-1	TGTGCCATCAGTGAGTCAGGGGGCAATGAGCAGTTCTTC	CAISESGGNEQFF
TRBV19	NA	NA	TRBJ2-7	TGTGCCAGTAGTATAGCGGGGAGGTGGGACGAGCAGTACTTC	CASSIAGRWDEQYF
TRBV30	NA	NA	TRBJ2-7	TGTGCCTGCACCGACAGTTTGGTTACCGAGCAGTACTTC	CACTDSLVTEQYF